The clone carrying this TCR beta chain showed up just a few times. What it recognizes is unknown. These data come from a study of tumor-infiltrating lymphocytes in primary liver carcinoma. Study-wide background: Patients diagnosed with primary liver carcinoma received treatment through surgical resection. The study reported T1-T3 N0M0 tumors spanning 4.2 to 10 cm. Sample yields, roughly 3.5 to 7.5 million productive TCRbeta reads, were similar across the tissue types. Whole-study findings and limits: Tumors had a top-250-clone fraction that was significantly higher than blood (p = 0.039).

From approximately 490 ng total RNA, TCR beta cDNA was generated with a primer in the constant region. Sequencing libraries for TCR beta derived from three nested multiplex PCR rounds that used slightly modified ARM-PCR. In the first two PCR rounds, TRBV1-TRBV30 forward primers were paired with a C-beta reverse primer, and each round lasted roughly 9 cycles. MiXCR, run by TCRdb on the multiplex PCR reads, gives a single entry per CDR3 protein. The data hold about 210,000 distinct CDR3 sequences, with less than 70% observed a single time. The CDR3 consists of 13 residues. Trimming at V came to 6 bases and at J to 5 bases, leaving 6 bases not matched to a gene. Germline V gives CDR1 DFQATT, CDR2 SNEGSKA (reference sequence). Unsorted whole blood yielded blood RNA, and germline DNA was extracted as well.

The sequence came from a woman aged 55-70 years with primary liver carcinoma and hepatitis B virus infection. The chain links TRBV20-1 to TRBJ2-5; 10 bases align to TRBD2. Sequencing used peripheral blood. DNA for the CDR3: TGCAGTGCGCAGCGGGAGGGCCGGGAGACCCAGTACTTC. This gives the protein CSAQREGRETQYF.